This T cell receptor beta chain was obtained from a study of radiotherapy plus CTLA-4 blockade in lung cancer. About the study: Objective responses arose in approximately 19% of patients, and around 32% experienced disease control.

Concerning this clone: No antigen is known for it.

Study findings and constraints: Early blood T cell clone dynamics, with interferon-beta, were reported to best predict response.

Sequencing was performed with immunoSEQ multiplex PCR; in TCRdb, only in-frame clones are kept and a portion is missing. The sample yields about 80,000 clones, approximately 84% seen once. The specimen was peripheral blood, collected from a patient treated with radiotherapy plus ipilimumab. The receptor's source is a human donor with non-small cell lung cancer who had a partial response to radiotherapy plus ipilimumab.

This CDR3 reads CASSQGLPHGIYNEQFF. The CDR3 coding sequence is TGTGCCAGCAGCCAGGGGCTTCCTCATGGGATCTACAATGAGCAGTTCTTC. The rearrangement uses TRBV7-9 and TRBJ2-1; the D gene is possibly TRBD1 (6 bases). Trimming cost V 5 bases and J 3 bases, with 20 bases left between them. CDR3 length: 17 residues. Germline assignment: CDR1 SEHNR and CDR2 FQNEAQ (reference sequence).